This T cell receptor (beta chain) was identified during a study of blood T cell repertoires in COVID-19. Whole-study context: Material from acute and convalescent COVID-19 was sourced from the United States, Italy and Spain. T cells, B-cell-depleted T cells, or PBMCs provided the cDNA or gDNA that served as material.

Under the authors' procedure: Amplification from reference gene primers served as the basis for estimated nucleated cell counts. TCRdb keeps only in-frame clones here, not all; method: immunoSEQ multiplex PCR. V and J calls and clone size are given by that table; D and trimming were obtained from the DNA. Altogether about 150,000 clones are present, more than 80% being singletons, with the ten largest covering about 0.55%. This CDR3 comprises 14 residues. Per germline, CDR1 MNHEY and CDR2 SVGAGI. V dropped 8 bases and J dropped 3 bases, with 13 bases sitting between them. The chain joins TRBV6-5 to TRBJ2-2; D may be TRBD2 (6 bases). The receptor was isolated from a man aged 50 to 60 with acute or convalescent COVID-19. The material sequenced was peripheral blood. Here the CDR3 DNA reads TGTGCCAGCCCCCCTCGGGACTACACCGGGGAGCTGTTTTTT. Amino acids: CASPPRDYTGELFF.